This T cell receptor (beta chain) emerged from a study of cytomegalovirus exposure and HLA in healthy donors (dated by TCRdb to about 2017). Background for the entire study: A later analysis indicated that the 120 or so validation repertoires were generated on the platform also employed for the 600 to 750 repertoires of the first cohort. The aim of the study was to test whether cataloging public T cell receptors could identify signatures of past pathogen exposure. In addition to the first cohort of roughly 670 subjects, a separate validation cohort of 120 different subjects was used. To predict cytomegalovirus infection status, the study combined high-throughput TCR immunosequencing, statistical association of individual TCRs with disease status, and machine learning.

To note about this clone: The antigen it recognizes is unknown. Base qualities were left out, and no much larger clone turns up one base away.

Libraries were prepared through the immunoSEQ multiplex PCR assay. Per the authors' processing: To diagnose cytomegalovirus status from the catalog of TCR beta chain sequences, a statistical classification framework was built. Drawn from immuneACCESS, this table holds only the in-frame rearrangements with V and J called that TCRdb kept. Clones are partly lost; checked studies trace under half to an unresolved V gene and leave the rest unexplained. That table gives V, J and clone size, and the DNA gave D and trimming. The sample table shows over 60,000 clones, and around 95% are seen once. The ten largest make up about 3.5% of the sample. Study-wide findings and limitations: The authors suggested that the approach could potentially be generalized to other disease states and immunological phenotypes. The study gave a list of more than 150 TCR beta chains associated with cytomegalovirus. The validation cohort had no HLA typing available for a later analysis, so co-occurrence within that cohort was assessed over all 120 or so repertoires. Most TCR sequences were seen in very few donors, while some public TCRs were found in many individuals. In a later analysis, TCRs clustered in the first cohort were found to also tend to co-occur in the roughly 120 validation repertoires, with 94% of cluster scores above 0. In both the original and validation cohorts, the classifier was reported to diagnose cytomegalovirus status with high specificity and sensitivity. In vitro tests confirmed that a few of the cytomegalovirus-associated TCR beta chains recognize cytomegalovirus antigens.

The junction shows trimming of 1 base on V and 3 bases on J, plus 4 bases between the germline ends. The CDR3 spans 11 residues, from the cysteine through the phenylalanine. Only the CDR3 DNA stays, 33 bases, in frame from base 1. CDR1 and CDR2 are drawn from the germline V gene (reference sequence): GTSNPN, SVGIG. The donors were included in the validation cohort of roughly 130 subjects, a group kept apart from the approximately 650-subject first cohort. The sequence was collected from a young man in good health and CMV-seronegative. The chain links TRBV30 with TRBJ2-7, with the D gene uncertain. Sequencing input: PBMCs. Read as DNA, the sequence is TGTGCCTGGAGTGGTAACTACGAGCAGTACTTC. Protein translation: CAWSGNYEQYF.